The 17 T cell receptor beta chains given below trace back to one sample, sequenced in a study of blood T cell repertoires in COVID-19. The assay was immunoSEQ multiplex PCR, and TCRdb's table has in-frame clones only and misses some. This table has roughly 330,000 clones, 85% to 90% appearing once. The specimen was PBMCs or T cells enriched from blood (not recorded which). All receptors come from a woman aged 18 to 35 who had recovered from COVID-19.

CDR3 sequence (DNA): TGTGCCAGCAGCTTAGATCAGGCCACTAGCGGGGGCCGAAGGGGGAATGAGCAGTTCTTC. It yields the protein CASSLDQATSGGRRGNEQFF. V is TRBV11-2 and J is TRBJ2-1; TRBD2 agrees at 11 bases. The germline V gene encodes CDR1 SGHAT and CDR2 FQNNGV. Unmatched junction bases numbered 17, after V lost 0 bases and J lost 7 bases. The CDR3 has 20 residues. Combining the CDR3 with reference TRBV11-2 and TRBJ2-1 gives the whole variable domain EAGVAQSPRYKIIEKRQSVAFWCNPISGHATLYWYQQILGQGPKLLIQFQNNGVVDDSQLPKDRFSAERLKGVDSTLKIQPAKLEDSAVYLCASSLDQATSGGRRGNEQFFGPGTRLTVL.

This clone showed up just a few times. The J gene is TRBJ2-1, the V gene TRBV28, with 7 bases aligning to TRBD2. Germline loops: CDR1 MDHEN, CDR2 SYDVKM. The CDR3 totals 16 residues. The junction had 14 bases not matched to a gene; V was cut back by 5 bases and J by 7 bases. CDR3 protein: CASSPIRLALRNEQFF. The CDR3 nucleotides are TGTGCCAGCAGTCCTATTAGACTAGCTTTGCGGAATGAGCAGTTCTTC.

The chain is built from TRBV6-5 and TRBJ1-2; 7 bases align to TRBD1. This CDR3 is 13 amino acids long. The V gene end was trimmed by 6 bases and the J gene end by 4 bases; junction bases not matched to a gene: 5. Germline CDR1 MNHEY, CDR2 SVGAGI. The CDR3 protein is CASSRWTGYGYTF. CDR3 DNA: TGTGCCAGCAGCCGCTGGACAGGCTATGGCTACACCTTC.

This clone was seen only once. The chain joins TRBV5-1 to TRBJ1-3, with D unresolved. The CDR3 spans 16 residues. Deletions cut 4 bases from V and 0 bases from J, with 14 bases between. Germline-derived CDR1 and CDR2 are SGHRS and YFSETQ. CDR3 sequence: CASSTGGGNSGNTIYF. The CDR3 DNA reads as TGCGCCAGCAGCACGGGAGGCGGAAACTCTGGAAACACCATATATTTT.

The chain recombines TRBV19 with TRBJ2-7; D unclear. The V end lost 0 bases, the J end lost 2 bases, and 11 bases lay between the germline ends. The germline gives CDR1 LNHDA, CDR2 SQIVND (reference sequence). This CDR3 spans 15 amino acids. Here the CDR3 reads CASSIESGTTYEQYF. The CDR3 DNA follows: TGTGCCAGTAGTATAGAGTCAGGTACGACCTACGAGCAGTACTTC.

The chain links TRBV5-1 to TRBJ1-1, with D perhaps TRBD1 (5 bases). Trimming left V 0 bases short and J 6 bases short, with 12 bases between. The CDR3 is 14 amino acids. Germline loops: CDR1 SGHRS, CDR2 YFSETQ. DNA for the CDR3: TGCGCCAGCAGCTTGGTAGGGGAGGGTGCTGAAGCTTTCTTT. Translating it yields CASSLVGEGAEAFF.

V gene TRBV20-1 combines with J gene TRBJ2-7; the match to TRBD2 covers 12 bases. J was trimmed by 2 bases and V by 3 bases; bases with no gene match: 5. This CDR3 has 15 amino acids. The germline CDR1 and CDR2 sequences are DFQATT and SNEGSKA (reference sequence). The CDR3 sequence is CSASPASGGAYEQYF. The CDR3, as DNA: TGCAGTGCTAGTCCGGCTAGCGGGGGGGCCTACGAGCAGTACTTC.

The genes are TRBV6-5 and TRBJ2-7; TRBD2 matches 7 bases. This CDR3 contains 14 residues. Germline values: CDR1 MNHEY, CDR2 SVGAGI. The V and J ends lost 7 bases and 3 bases, in that order; junction bases with no gene match: 9. The CDR3 bases are TGTGCCAGCACATCGGCAAGCGGGAACTACGAGCAGTACTTC. It specifies CASTSASGNYEQYF.

This sequence joins TRBV5-1 and TRBJ2-1; maybe TRBD2 (6 bases). V lost 2 bases, J lost 3 bases, and 15 bases lay in between. Germline V CDR1 and CDR2: SGHRS, YFSETQ. The CDR3 has 16 residues. In DNA form, the CDR3 reads TGCGCCAGCAGCTTCATAAGTGGGCGGGGCTACAATGAGCAGTTCTTC. It specifies CASSFISGRGYNEQFF.

CDR3 bases: TGTGCCAGTAGTATTGGTCAGGGTAACACCATATATTTT. Translated: CASSIGQGNTIYF. The rearrangement joins TRBV19 to TRBJ1-3, with a tentative D call TRBD1 (5 bases). This CDR3 comprises 13 residues. The V end was cut by 3 bases, the J end by 7 bases, with 10 bases between. Germline V lookup: CDR1 LNHDA, CDR2 SQIVND (reference sequence).

J is TRBJ1-2 and V is TRBV5-1; 8 bases are shared with TRBD1. Germline CDR1 is SGHRS and CDR2 is YFSETQ. The CDR3 is 16 amino acids. V shed 3 bases and J 3 bases; nucleotides not matched to a gene: 10. Here the CDR3 reads CASSWEMGQADYGYTF. CDR3 nucleotide sequence: TGCGCCAGCAGCTGGGAAATGGGACAGGCCGACTATGGCTACACCTTC.

This clone showed up just a few times. The chain links TRBV6-5 to TRBJ1-2; perhaps TRBD1 as D (6 bases). The V gene lost 6 bases and the J gene lost 4 bases, with 12 bases spanning the gap. This CDR3 comprises 13 residues. Germline CDR1 is MNHEY and CDR2 is SVGAGI. CDR3 region: CASRPTGSYGYTF. CDR3 bases: TGTGCCAGCAGGCCTACAGGGAGCTATGGCTACACCTTC.

The rearrangement joins TRBV28 to TRBJ1-5, with 8 bases matching TRBD1. J gave up 6 bases and V 7 bases, and 8 bases lay outside the gene matches. CDR3 size: 14 residues. Germline CDR1 reads MDHEN; CDR2 reads SYDVKM. This CDR3 reads CASKKGGTGQPQHF. CDR3 DNA: TGTGCCAGCAAAAAAGGAGGGACAGGTCAGCCCCAGCATTTT.

V usage is TRBV4-1 and J usage is TRBJ2-7; 10 nucleotides match TRBD2. Germline trimming cut 7 bases from V and 6 bases from J; bases unmatched to any gene: 18. This CDR3 spans 17 amino acids. CDR1 and CDR2 (germline): MGHRA, YSYEKL. The DNA of the CDR3 is TGCGCCAGCACCTACCAACTAGCGGGATTTTCTGAGGGCGAGCAGTACTTC. The encoded protein is CASTYQLAGFSEGEQYF.

The rearrangement links TRBV18 to TRBJ1-1, with TRBD1 matching over 9 bases. J lost 1 base, V lost 3 bases, and 6 bases had no gene match. Germline CDR1 and CDR2: KGHSH and LQKENI. This CDR3 comprises 16 residues. Written as DNA, the CDR3 is TGTGCCAGCTCACCCGGGACAGGGCGCCAGAACACTGAAGCTTTCTTT. Residues: CASSPGTGRQNTEAFF.

The gene calls are TRBV9 and TRBJ1-1; D unresolved. This CDR3 region has 14 residues. V lost 7 bases to trimming and J lost 1 base, with 14 bases between them. Germline-derived CDR1 and CDR2 are SGDLS and YYNGEE. CDR3 coding DNA: TGTGCCAGCGGTACAGTGGCAGGGAACACTGAAGCTTTCTTT. Translation: CASGTVAGNTEAFF.

The chain combines TRBV25-1 with TRBJ1-1; 7 bases are shared with TRBD1. This CDR3 has 15 residues. The trim removed 1 base at V and 3 bases at J, leaving 5 bases unmatched. Germline V gene sequence: CDR1 MGHDK, CDR2 SYGVNS. Here the CDR3 DNA reads TGTGCCAGCAGTGAATTCGACAGGGAGGACACTGAAGCTTTCTTT. This encodes CASSEFDREDTEAFF.